This passage covers 17 T cell receptor beta chains from one sample sequenced in a study of identical twins (dated by TCRdb to the mid-2010s). Receptor amplification or capture employed 5' RACE. For sequencing, an Illumina HiSeq 2000 was employed. The public sequencing data were trimmed at Q25 with fastp and processed into clonotypes with MiXCR by TCRdb, which kept only in-frame beta chains. Rows matching on CDR3 protein sequence are summarized as one entry with the most common DNA and genes. The sample table contains some 900,000 distinct CDR3 sequences; only one count was recorded for 10% to 15% of them. Clones ranked in the top ten supply about 1.6% of the sample. The data also belong to a second study, concerning yellow fever vaccine responses in identical twins.

Sequencing was carried out using PBMCs. The receptors shown here come from a young woman in good health.

CDR3 sequence: CASSFQGLQPQHF. The CDR3 coding sequence is TGTGCCAGCAGCTTTCAGGGGCTTCAGCCCCAGCATTTT. The rearrangement uses TRBV5-5 and TRBJ1-5; tentatively, D is TRBD1 (6 bases). Per germline, CDR1 SGHKS and CDR2 YYEKEE (reference sequence). The CDR3 length is 13 residues. The V end was cut by 2 bases, the J end by 6 bases, with 9 bases between. The full variable domain, its missing parts supplied by reference TRBV5-5 and TRBJ1-5, is DAGVTQSPTHLIKTRGQQVTLRCSPISGHKSVSWYQQVLGQGPQFIFQYYEKEERGRGNFPDRFSARQFPNYSSELNVNALLLGDSALYLCASSFQGLQPQHFGDGTRLSIL.

This rearrangement joins TRBV25-1 to TRBJ2-1; 7 bases map to TRBD2. Germline V gives CDR1 MGHDK, CDR2 SYGVNS. V was clipped by 6 bases and J by 5 bases; unmatched bases: 7. The CDR3 has 14 amino acids. Here the CDR3 reads CASSLGGKDNEQFF. The CDR3 DNA sequence: TGTGCCAGCAGCCTGGGAGGGAAAGACAATGAGCAGTTCTTC. The full variable domain, its missing parts supplied by reference TRBV25-1 and TRBJ2-1, is EADIYQTPRYLVIGTGKKITLECSQTMGHDKMYWYQQDPGMELHLIHYSYGVNSTEKGDLSSESTVSRIRTEHFPLTLESARPSHTSQYLCASSLGGKDNEQFFGPGTRLTVL.

This clonotype was detected a few times. The rearrangement links TRBV10-3 to TRBJ2-3; D might be TRBD2 (6 bases). Deletions cut 4 bases from V and 2 bases from J, with 10 bases between. The CDR3 has 14 residues. Germline V gene lookup returns CDR1 ENHRY and CDR2 SYGVKD. CDR3 bases: TGTGCCATCAGTGGGGAGGATAACACAGATACGCAGTATTTT. Its protein is CAISGEDNTDTQYF.

This clonotype has just a few counts. This chain joins TRBV24-1 and TRBJ2-1, with D possibly being TRBD1 (6 bases). Trimming cost V 9 bases and J 6 bases, with 17 bases left between them. CDR1 is KGHDR, CDR2 SFDVKD, per germline. The CDR3 runs to 14 residues. DNA of the CDR3: TGTGCCACCTCCGTTAGTGACAGGAGCAATGAGCAGTTCTTC. This encodes CATSVSDRSNEQFF.

This clonotype turned up a few times. The rearrangement uses TRBV27 and TRBJ2-1; 7 nucleotides align to TRBD2. The CDR3 is 15 residues long. V shed 6 bases, J shed 2 bases, and the junction held 7 bases outside the gene matches. CDR1 and CDR2 from the germline V gene are MNHEY and SMNVEV (reference sequence). The CDR3 coding sequence is TGTGCCAGCAGGGCGGGAGCCCAAACCTACAATGAGCAGTTCTTC. Amino acid sequence: CASRAGAQTYNEQFF.

This clonotype has only a few counts. The chain carries TRBV12-3 or TRBV12-4 and TRBJ2-7, with no clear D. Trimming pared 3 bases from V and 0 bases from J, leaving 15 bases between. The CDR3 covers 16 residues. CDR3 coding DNA: TGTGCCAGCAGTTTTGCGAGTGGTACCCTCTCCTACGAGCAGTACTTC. Translation: CASSFASGTLSYEQYF.

A few counts support this clonotype. This chain joins TRBV15 and TRBJ2-1, with a weak D call TRBD1 (5 bases). Germline assignment: CDR1 LNHNV and CDR2 YYDKDF (reference sequence). The length of the CDR3 is 18 residues. The germline V and J ends were trimmed by 0 bases and 2 bases, with 17 bases remaining between them. This CDR3 reads CATSRDVPPDSTYNEQFF. CDR3 bases: TGTGCCACCAGCAGAGATGTCCCCCCCGACAGCACCTACAATGAGCAGTTCTTC.

This clonotype has more than one count but fewer than ten. The rearrangement links TRBV28 to TRBJ2-7; D is unclear. Germline CDR1 MDHEN, CDR2 SYDVKM. The CDR3 runs 15 residues. V was trimmed by 1 base and J by 1 base, leaving 11 bases between them. CDR3 region: CASSLSYGVSYEQYF. The CDR3 coding sequence is TGTGCCAGCAGTTTATCCTATGGGGTTTCCTACGAGCAGTACTTC.

This chain uses TRBV9 with TRBJ2-1; no firm D call. Trimming pared 3 bases from V and 8 bases from J, leaving 9 bases between. Germline V lookup: CDR1 SGDLS, CDR2 YYNGEE. The CDR3 loop spans 12 amino acids. The CDR3 nucleotides read TGTGCCAGCAGCGCTGATAACGATGAGCAGTTCTTC. This gives the protein CASSADNDEQFF.

V is TRBV7-9 and J is TRBJ2-4; weak D call: TRBD2 (6 bases). CDR3 length: 16 amino acids. Trimming left V 1 base short and J 1 base short, with 11 bases between. Looked up from germline, CDR1 is SEHNR and CDR2 is FQNEAQ (reference sequence). CDR3 nucleotide sequence: TGTGCCAGCAGCTTAGGACTAGGCGGGGCCAAAAACATTCAGTACTTC. The encoded protein is CASSLGLGGAKNIQYF.

V is TRBV5-1 and J is TRBJ2-1; 8 bases match TRBD2. The V gene's germline CDR1 is SGHRS and CDR2 YFSETQ. CDR3 length equals 15 residues. V lost 5 bases to trimming and J lost 7 bases; unmatched junction nucleotides: 11. Written as DNA, the CDR3 is TGCGCCAGCAGGCCGAGCGGGAGTTCGAGTAATGAGCAGTTCTTC. Protein product: CASRPSGSSSNEQFF.

There are a few counts of this clonotype. The genes are TRBV3-1 and TRBJ1-1; D not certain. V was pared by 1 base and J by 11 bases, with 14 bases between. The CDR3 covers 13 residues. Germline CDR1 LGHDT, CDR2 YNNKEL (reference sequence). The CDR3 DNA follows: TGTGCCAGCAGCCAAGGATTCGGGCTTGGGGCTTTCTTT. Amino acid sequence: CASSQGFGLGAFF.

The V call is TRBV5-6, the J call TRBJ2-7; 7 bases fit TRBD2. Germline loops: CDR1 SGHDT, CDR2 YYEEEE. This CDR3 contains 18 residues. The J segment lost 4 bases and the V segment lost 3 bases, leaving 19 bases of the junction unmatched. The CDR3 nucleotides are TGTGCCAGCAGCTACGGACACAACCGGGACTACGTTGGGTACGAGCAGTACTTC. Amino acids: CASSYGHNRDYVGYEQYF.

This chain connects TRBV7-9 to TRBJ2-1; TRBD2 matches at 7 bases. Germline V gene sequence: CDR1 SEHNR, CDR2 FQNEAQ (reference sequence). The CDR3 consists of 15 residues. V dropped 4 bases and J dropped 3; count of bases not matched to a gene: 6. The CDR3 DNA sequence: TGTGCCAGCAGCTCCGGGGGACTAAACTACAATGAGCAGTTCTTC. Protein product: CASSSGGLNYNEQFF.

The sample holds many counts of this clonotype. One junction end disagrees with the germline gene, perhaps due to a read error. The V call is TRBV7-9, the J call TRBJ2-3; TRBD2 agrees at 7 bases. CDR3 size: 13 residues. The germline CDR1 and CDR2 sequences are SEHNR and FQNEAQ (reference sequence). CDR3 region: CARAGSITDTQYF. CDR3 in DNA: TGCGCCAGAGCGGGATCCATCACAGATACGCAGTATTTT. The full variable domain, in which reference TRBV7-9 and TRBJ2-3 provide the parts outside the CDR3, is DTGVSQNPRHKITKRGQNVTFRCDPISEHNRLYWYRQTLGQGPEFLTYFQNEAQLEKSRLLSDRFSAERPKGSFSTLEIQRTEQGDSAMYLCARAGSITDTQYFGPGTRLTVL.

This clonotype came up a few times. V and J are TRBV15 and TRBJ2-3; D may match TRBD1 or TRBD2 (5 bases each). The CDR3 has 14 amino acids. V lost 4 bases and J 2 bases, leaving 10 bases between the germline ends. The germline CDR1 and CDR2 sequences are LNHNV and YYDKDF (reference sequence). The chain's CDR3 is CATSKGTLTDTQYF. DNA for the CDR3: TGTGCCACCAGCAAGGGGACGCTCACAGATACGCAGTATTTT.

The sample holds a few counts of this clonotype. The V call is TRBV11-2, the J call TRBJ2-3; D is uncertain. The germline V and J ends were trimmed by 3 bases and 0 bases, with 10 bases remaining between them. The CDR3 runs to 15 residues. Germline lookup yields CDR1 SGHAT and CDR2 FQNNGV. The DNA for the CDR3 is TGTGCCAGCAGCTTCTCTACCCTTAGCACAGATACGCAGTATTTT. Encoded protein: CASSFSTLSTDTQYF.